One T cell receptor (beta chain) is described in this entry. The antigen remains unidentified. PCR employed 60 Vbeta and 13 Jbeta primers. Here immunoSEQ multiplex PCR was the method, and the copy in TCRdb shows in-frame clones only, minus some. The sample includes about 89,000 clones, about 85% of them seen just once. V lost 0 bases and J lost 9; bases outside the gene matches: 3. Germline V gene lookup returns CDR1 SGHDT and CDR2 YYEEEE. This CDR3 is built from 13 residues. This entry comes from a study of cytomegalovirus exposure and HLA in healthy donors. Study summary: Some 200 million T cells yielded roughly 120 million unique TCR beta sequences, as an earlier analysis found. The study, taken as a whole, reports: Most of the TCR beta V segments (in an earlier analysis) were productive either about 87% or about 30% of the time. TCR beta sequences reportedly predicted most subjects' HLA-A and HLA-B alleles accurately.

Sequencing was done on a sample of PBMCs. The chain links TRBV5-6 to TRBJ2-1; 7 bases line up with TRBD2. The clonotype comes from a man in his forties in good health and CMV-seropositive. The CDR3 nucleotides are TGTGCCAGCAGCTTGGGGGGGGGTACTGAGCAGTTCTTC. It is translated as CASSLGGGTEQFF.